This entry concerns a single T cell receptor (beta chain). Antigen specificity is unknown. The data were taken from a study of long-term antiretroviral therapy in people with HIV. About the study: The 2015 immediate-ART recommendation came about a decade after the earliest samples.

Overall study findings and caveats: Within the repertoire, clones expanded before ART were dominant at all time points.

Assay version v3.0 of immunoSEQ was used, and it was run at survey level. The table came from immunoSEQ multiplex PCR; TCRdb's copy has only in-frame clones and leaves some out. The table has about 14,000 clones, roughly 87% seen once. Samples held about 0.9-11 million cryopreserved PBMC, and DNA extraction followed. The CDR3 totals 15 residues. Germline V lookup: CDR1 MNHEY, CDR2 SMNVEV (reference sequence). The V and J ends lost 4 bases and 0 bases respectively, with 7 bases between them. This TCR came from a man between 40 and 49 years old with HIV. Sequencing used unsorted PBMCs, obtained 6.2 years after starting antiretroviral therapy. The chain recombines TRBV27 with TRBJ2-6; the D is unclear. The CDR3 sequence: CASSWLGSGANVLTF. CDR3 nucleotides: TGTGCCAGCAGTTGGCTGGGCTCTGGGGCCAACGTCCTGACTTTC.